Sequencing of this TCR beta chain was carried out in a study of blood T cell repertoires in COVID-19. The CDR3 has 18 residues. The V gene's germline CDR1 is SGHAT and CDR2 FQNNGV. The junction had 14 bases not matched to a gene; V was cut back by 6 bases and J by 4 bases. Sequencing used immunoSEQ multiplex PCR; TCRdb keeps in-frame clones, though not all of them. The table lists over 80,000 clones, 86% of them singletons. This clone came up a few times. The receptor was derived from an elderly man with active or convalescent COVID-19. The chain is built from TRBV11-2 and TRBJ2-2, with 10 positions matching TRBD2. Material for sequencing was peripheral blood. The CDR3 region has the DNA TGTGCCAGCAGTTTTCTTCTAGCGGGAGAGGCGAGCACCGGGGAGCTGTTTTTT. Protein product: CASSFLLAGEASTGELFF.